Sequencing of this T cell receptor (beta chain) was carried out in a study of shared clonotypes between healthy human individuals. The wider study: Those who served as donors were a couple of women and a few men between the ages of 18 and 49.

The CDR3 loop spans 14 amino acids. Germline lookup yields CDR1 MDHEN and CDR2 SYDVKM. Trimming took off 8 bases at V and 6 bases at J, with 20 bases between the two ends. In the CD4+ fraction, cells were divided into CD45RA+ naive and CD45RA-negative memory subsets. Deep-level running was used for the assay. Profiling relied on immunoSEQ multiplex PCR, and the TCRdb table lists in-frame clones only, not all of them. This sample has fewer than 1.6 million clones, with approximately 98.5% found just once. The receptor's source is a man aged 25-40 years in good health. Sequenced sample: naive CD4+ T cells sorted from blood. Subset reported: CD45RA+ positively selected. The chain employs TRBV28 and TRBJ2-7; D possibly corresponds to TRBD1 (6 bases). The CDR3 loop reads CASLSGTLRPEQYF. The CDR3, as DNA: TGTGCCAGCTTATCCGGGACACTTCGTCCCGAGCAGTACTTC.